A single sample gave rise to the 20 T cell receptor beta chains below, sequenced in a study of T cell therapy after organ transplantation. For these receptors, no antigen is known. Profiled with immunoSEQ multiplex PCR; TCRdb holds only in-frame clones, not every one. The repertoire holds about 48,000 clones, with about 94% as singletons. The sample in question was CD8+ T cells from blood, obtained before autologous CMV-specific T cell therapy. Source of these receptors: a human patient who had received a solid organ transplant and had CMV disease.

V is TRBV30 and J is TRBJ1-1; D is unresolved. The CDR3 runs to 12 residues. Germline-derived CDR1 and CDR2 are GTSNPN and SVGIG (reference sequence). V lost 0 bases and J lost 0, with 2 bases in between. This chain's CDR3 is CAWSVLNTEAFF. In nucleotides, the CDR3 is TGTGCCTGGAGTGTTCTGAACACTGAAGCTTTCTTT.

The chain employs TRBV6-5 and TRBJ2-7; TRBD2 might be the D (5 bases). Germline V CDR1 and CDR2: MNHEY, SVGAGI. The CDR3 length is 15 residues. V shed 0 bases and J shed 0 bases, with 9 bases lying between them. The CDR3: CASSYSGESSYEQYF. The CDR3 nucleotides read TGTGCCAGCAGTTACTCCGGGGAGTCCTCCTACGAGCAGTACTTC.

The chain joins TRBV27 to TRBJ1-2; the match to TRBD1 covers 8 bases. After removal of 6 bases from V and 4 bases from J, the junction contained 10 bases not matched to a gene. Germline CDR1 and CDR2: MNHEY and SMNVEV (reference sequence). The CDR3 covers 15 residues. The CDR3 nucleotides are TGTGCCAGCAGCATTGGGACAGGCCTACTCTATGGCTACACCTTC. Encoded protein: CASSIGTGLLYGYTF.

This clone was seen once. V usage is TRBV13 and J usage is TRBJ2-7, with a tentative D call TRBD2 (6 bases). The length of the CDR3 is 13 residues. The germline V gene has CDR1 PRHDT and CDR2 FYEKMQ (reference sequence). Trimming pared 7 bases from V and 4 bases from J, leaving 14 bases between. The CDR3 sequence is CASNLGRDYEQYF. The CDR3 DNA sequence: TGTGCCAGCAACCTAGGGCGGGATTACGAGCAGTACTTC.

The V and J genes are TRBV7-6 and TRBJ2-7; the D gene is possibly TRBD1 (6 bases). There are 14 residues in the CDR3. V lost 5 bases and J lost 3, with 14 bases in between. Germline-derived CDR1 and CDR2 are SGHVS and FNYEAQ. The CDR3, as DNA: TGTGCCAGCAGCGCTTACAGGGCAGACTACGAGCAGTACTTC. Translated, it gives CASSAYRADYEQYF.

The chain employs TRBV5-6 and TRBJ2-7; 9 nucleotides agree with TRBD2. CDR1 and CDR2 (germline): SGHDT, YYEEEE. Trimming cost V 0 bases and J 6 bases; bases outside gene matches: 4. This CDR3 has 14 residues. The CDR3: CASSLALAGPEQYF. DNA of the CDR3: TGTGCCAGCAGCTTGGCCCTAGCGGGGCCCGAGCAGTACTTC.

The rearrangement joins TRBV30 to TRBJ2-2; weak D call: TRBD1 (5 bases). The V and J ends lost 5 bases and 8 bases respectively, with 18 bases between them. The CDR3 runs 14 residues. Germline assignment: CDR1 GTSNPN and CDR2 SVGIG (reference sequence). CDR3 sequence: CAWDQSQGPGELFF. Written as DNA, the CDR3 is TGTGCCTGGGACCAGTCCCAGGGTCCGGGGGAGCTGTTTTTT. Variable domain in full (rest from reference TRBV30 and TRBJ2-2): SQTIHQWPATLVQPVGSPLSLECTVEGTSNPNLYWYRQAAGRGLQLLFYSVGIGQISSEVPQNLSASRPQDRQFILSSKKLLLSDSGFYLCAWDQSQGPGELFFGEGSRLTVL.

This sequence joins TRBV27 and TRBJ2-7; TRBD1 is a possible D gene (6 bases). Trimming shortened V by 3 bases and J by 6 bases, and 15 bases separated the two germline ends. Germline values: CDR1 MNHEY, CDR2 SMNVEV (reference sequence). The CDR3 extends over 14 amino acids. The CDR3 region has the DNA TGTGCCAGCAGTTTCAGACAGGAACTGAGCGAGCAGTACTTC. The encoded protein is CASSFRQELSEQYF.

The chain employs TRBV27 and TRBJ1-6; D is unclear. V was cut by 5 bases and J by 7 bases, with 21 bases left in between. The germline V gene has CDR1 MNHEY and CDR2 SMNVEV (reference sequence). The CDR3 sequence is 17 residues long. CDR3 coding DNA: TGTGCCAGCAGTCTTGCGGGAAGGACGGGTCTAAATTCACCCCTCCACTTT. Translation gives CASSLAGRTGLNSPLHF.

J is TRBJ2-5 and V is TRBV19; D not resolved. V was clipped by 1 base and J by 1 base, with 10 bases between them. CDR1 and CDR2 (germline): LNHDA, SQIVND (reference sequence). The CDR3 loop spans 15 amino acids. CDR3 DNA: TGTGCCAGTAGTATAGGGGTTAGGGTCCAAGAGACCCAGTACTTC. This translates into CASSIGVRVQETQYF.

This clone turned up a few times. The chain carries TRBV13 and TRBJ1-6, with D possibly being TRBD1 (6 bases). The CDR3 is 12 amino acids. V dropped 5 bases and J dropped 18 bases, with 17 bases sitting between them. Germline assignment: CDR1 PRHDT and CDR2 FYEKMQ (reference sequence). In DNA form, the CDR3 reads TGTGCCAGCAGCCTGGGGACAACGCCTACCCACTTT. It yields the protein CASSLGTTPTHF.

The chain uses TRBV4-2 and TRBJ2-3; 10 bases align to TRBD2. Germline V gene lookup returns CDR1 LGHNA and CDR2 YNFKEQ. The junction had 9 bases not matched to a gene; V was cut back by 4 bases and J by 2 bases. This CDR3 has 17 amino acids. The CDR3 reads CASSPSGSAILTDTQYF. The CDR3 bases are TGTGCCAGCAGCCCTAGCGGGAGTGCGATACTCACAGATACGCAGTATTTT.

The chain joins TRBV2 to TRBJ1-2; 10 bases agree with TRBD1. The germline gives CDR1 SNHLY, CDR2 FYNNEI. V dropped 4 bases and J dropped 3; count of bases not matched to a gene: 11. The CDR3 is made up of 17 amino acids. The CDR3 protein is CASSVGQGIGEDYGYTF. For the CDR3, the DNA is TGTGCCAGCAGTGTGGGACAGGGGATTGGCGAAGACTATGGCTACACCTTC.

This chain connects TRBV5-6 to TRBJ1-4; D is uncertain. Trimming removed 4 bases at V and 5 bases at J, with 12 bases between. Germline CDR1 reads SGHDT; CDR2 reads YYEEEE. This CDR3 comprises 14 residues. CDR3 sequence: CASSPRLRNEKLFF. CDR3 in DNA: TGTGCCAGCAGCCCCCGACTGAGAAATGAAAAACTGTTTTTT.

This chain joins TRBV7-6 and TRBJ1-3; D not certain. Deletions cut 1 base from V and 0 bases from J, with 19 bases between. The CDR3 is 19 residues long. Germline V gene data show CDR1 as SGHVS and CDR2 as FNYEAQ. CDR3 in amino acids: CASSLVIQRDFDSGNTIYF. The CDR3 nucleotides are TGTGCCAGCAGCTTAGTTATACAGCGAGATTTCGACTCTGGAAACACCATATATTTT.

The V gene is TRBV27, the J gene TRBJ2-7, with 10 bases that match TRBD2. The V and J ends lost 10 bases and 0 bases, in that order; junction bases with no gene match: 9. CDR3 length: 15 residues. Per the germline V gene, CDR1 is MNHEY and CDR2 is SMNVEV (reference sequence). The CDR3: CATQAGGRFSYEQYF. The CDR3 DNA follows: TGTGCCACCCAAGCGGGAGGGCGCTTCTCCTACGAGCAGTACTTC.

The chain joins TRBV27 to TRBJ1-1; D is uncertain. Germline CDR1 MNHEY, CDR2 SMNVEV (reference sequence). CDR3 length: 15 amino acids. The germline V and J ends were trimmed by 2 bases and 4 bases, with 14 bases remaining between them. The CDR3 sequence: CASSLLPPLSTEAFF. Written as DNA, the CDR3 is TGTGCCAGCAGTTTACTTCCCCCGTTGAGCACTGAAGCTTTCTTT.

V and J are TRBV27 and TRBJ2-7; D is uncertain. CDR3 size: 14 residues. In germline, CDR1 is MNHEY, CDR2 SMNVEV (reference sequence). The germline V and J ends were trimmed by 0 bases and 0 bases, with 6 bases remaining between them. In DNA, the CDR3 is TGTGCCAGCAGTTTATCGGTCCGCTCCTACGAGCAGTACTTC. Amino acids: CASSLSVRSYEQYF.

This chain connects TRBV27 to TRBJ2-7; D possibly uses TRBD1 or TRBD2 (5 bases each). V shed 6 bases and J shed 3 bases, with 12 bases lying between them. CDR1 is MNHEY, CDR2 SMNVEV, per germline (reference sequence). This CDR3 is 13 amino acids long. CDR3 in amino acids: CASRPGRFYEQYF. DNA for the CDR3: TGTGCCAGCAGGCCGGGACGTTTCTACGAGCAGTACTTC.

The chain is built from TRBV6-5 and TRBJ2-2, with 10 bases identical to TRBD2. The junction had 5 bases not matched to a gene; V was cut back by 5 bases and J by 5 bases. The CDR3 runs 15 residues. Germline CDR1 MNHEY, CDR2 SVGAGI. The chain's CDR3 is CASSASGRGTGELFF. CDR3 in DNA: TGTGCCAGCAGTGCAAGCGGGAGGGGGACCGGGGAGCTGTTTTTT.